This TCR beta chain was recorded in a study of type 1 regulatory T cells. TCRdb recomputed calls from the reads with MiXCR, one row per CDR3 protein. The sample consists of about 71,000 distinct CDR3 sequences, more than 20% of them appearing once. Whole-study findings and limits: Tr1 cells had a more restricted TCR repertoire than non-Tr1 cells.

This clonotype has just a few counts. The target antigen is unknown. The sequence was obtained from a human donor in good health. Sequences were obtained from cultured type 1 regulatory T (Tr1) cells, either the whole culture or a sorted fraction (not recorded which).

DNA for the CDR3: TGTGCCAGCAGGGGAGAAACAGGGGGTACCAACGTCCTGACTTTC. This sequence encodes CASRGETGGTNVLTF. The chain links TRBV6-2 or TRBV6-3 to TRBJ2-6; the match to TRBD1 covers 8 bases. J lost 8 bases, V lost 6 bases, and 9 bases had no gene match. The CDR3 spans 15 residues. CDR1 is MNHEY and CDR2 is SVGEGT in the germline V gene.